This T cell receptor beta chain derives from a study of blood T cell repertoires in COVID-19. Study summary: Acute-phase and convalescent COVID-19 samples originated in the United States, Italy and Spain. Nucleic acid was either cDNA or gDNA, and it came from T cells, B-cell-depleted T cells, or PBMCs.

In the authors' workflow: Amplified reference gene primers provided the basis for estimating nucleated cell counts. The method was immunoSEQ multiplex PCR; TCRdb's version includes in-frame clones alone and lacks a portion of them. The V and J calls and clone size were taken over from that table, and D and trimming were inferred from the DNA. The top ten clones hold 1.5% to 2% of a sample with nearly 250,000 clones, around nine tenths of them seen once. The CDR3 has 13 amino acids. The germline V and J ends were trimmed by 5 bases and 8 bases, with 15 bases remaining between them. Germline V CDR1 and CDR2: SGHAT, FQNNGV.

The source of this sequence is a woman in her sixties who had recovered from COVID-19. This chain uses TRBV11-2 with TRBJ1-2; D gene uncertain. Sequences were obtained from peripheral blood. CDR3 protein: CASSPELEKGYTF. The CDR3 DNA follows: TGTGCCAGCAGCCCCGAACTCGAGAAAGGCTACACCTTC.